The clone carrying this TCR beta chain was recorded a few times. Its antigen is undetermined. This record comes from a study of radiotherapy plus CTLA-4 blockade in lung cancer. The wider study: The study recorded objective responses in 18% of patients and disease control in about 30%.

Treatment of patients with chemo-refractory metastatic non-small-cell lung cancer consisted of focal radiation plus CTLA-4 blockade with ipilimumab. Sequencing used immunoSEQ multiplex PCR; TCRdb keeps in-frame clones, though not all of them. This table has nearly 110,000 clones, over 75% appearing once. V gave up 2 bases and J gave up 5 bases; unmatched junction bases: 12. Per germline, CDR1 SGHTA and CDR2 FQGNSA. The CDR3 is made up of 17 amino acids. Study results and limitations: Best predicting response, reportedly, were early blood T cell clone dynamics, with interferon-beta. Blood TCR clones of tumor origin expanded after radiotherapy plus ipilimumab.

The TCR originated in a human donor with non-small cell lung cancer that progressed on radiotherapy plus ipilimumab. Some clones in this sample may be carry-over from other donors' samples. The chain uses TRBV7-2 and TRBJ2-1; 7 nucleotides line up with TRBD2. The sample was peripheral blood, taken from a patient treated with radiotherapy plus ipilimumab. CDR3 region: CASSLRWGGGVNNEQFF. In DNA, the CDR3 is TGTGCCAGCAGCTTACGTTGGGGCGGGGGAGTCAACAATGAGCAGTTCTTC.